Below are 2 T cell receptor beta chains sequenced from a single sample in a study of shared clonotypes between healthy human individuals. TCRdb keeps only in-frame clones here, not all; method: immunoSEQ multiplex PCR. The sample lists under 1,100,000 clones; about 77% were seen once. Sequencing used memory CD4+ T cells sorted from blood. Noted subset: CD45RA-negative fraction. All receptors derive from a man aged 18 to 30 in good health.

Only a few counts were recorded for this clone. CDR3 loop: CASSDLTTTYEQYF. The CDR3 DNA reads TGTGCCAGCAGTGACTTGACTACTACCTACGAGCAGTACTTC. The rearrangement joins TRBV25-1 to TRBJ2-7, with D possibly matching TRBD2 (5 bases). The V end was cut by 3 bases, the J end by 2 bases, with 11 bases between. The CDR3 has 14 amino acids. Germline values: CDR1 MGHDK, CDR2 SYGVNS.

The rearrangement uses TRBV4-1 and TRBJ2-5; 8 bases are shared with TRBD1. V shed 1 base, J shed 5 bases, and the junction held 6 bases outside the gene matches. The CDR3 is 15 residues long. Germline values: CDR1 MGHRA, CDR2 YSYEKL. The CDR3 DNA reads TGCGCCAGCAGCCAAGTAGGACAGGGTATCGAGACCCAGTACTTC. Translating gives CASSQVGQGIETQYF.